This T cell receptor beta chain originates from a study of neurological immune-mediated disorders. Study results and caveats: Private repertoires in all groups were suggested, as expanded clones shared no CDR3 amino acid sequences across subjects. Levels of TCR clonal expansion peaked in HTLV-1-associated myelopathy and reached their lowest in multiple sclerosis, under those of healthy controls.

In its sample, this clonotype was seen many times. Its matching antigen is unknown. The cDNA came from 5'RACE with 10-nucleotide random UMIs. MiXCR was run by TCRdb on the 5' RACE reads, yielding one entry per CDR3 protein. The sample includes fewer than 55,000 distinct CDR3 sequences, roughly 13% of them seen just once. The CDR3 has 13 residues. The V end lost 4 bases, the J end lost 6 bases, and 15 bases lay between the germline ends. Germline V gene lookup returns CDR1 SQVTM and CDR2 ANQGSEA. The time point denotes: longitudinal time-point 3. The unsorted libraries were made from 2 million PBMCs kept at -80 C.

This receptor was taken from a male donor with HTLV-1-associated myelopathy (HAM/TSP). V gene TRBV29-1 combines with J gene TRBJ1-2; perhaps TRBD1 as D (5 bases). What was sequenced was PBMCs. The CDR3 DNA sequence: TGCAGCGTTGGTGAGGGGCTTAGGGATGGCTACACCTTC. It codes for CSVGEGLRDGYTF.